This record concerns one T cell receptor beta chain sequence. The ends lost 0 bases at V and 0 bases at J; junction bases unmatched: 2. This CDR3 is built from 15 residues. Germline CDR1 and CDR2: SGHNT and YYREEE (reference sequence). This sample is drawn from a study of Ad26.COV2.S vaccination and SARS-CoV-2 variants. Study context: The donor participated in the COV1001 trial, in its Ad26.COV2.S arm.

Treatment of the sample: approximately 18 received Ad26.COV2.S at low or high dose, single or two shots; several received placebo; per-sample allocation not given. Samples were taken on day 63 after the first vaccine or placebo injection. Here immunoSEQ multiplex PCR was the method, and the copy in TCRdb shows in-frame clones only, minus some. The sample consists of 350,000 to 500,000 clones, around 91% of them appearing once. The TCR comes from a person between 18 and 65 years old who received the Ad26.COV2.S COVID-19 vaccine or a placebo. The sample in question was peripheral blood, obtained in a trial of Ad26.COV2.S vaccine versus placebo. The rearrangement links TRBV5-4 to TRBJ2-7; TRBD2 matches at 8 bases. This CDR3 is CASSLASGYSYEQYF. Here the CDR3 DNA reads TGTGCCAGCAGCTTGGCTAGCGGGTACTCCTACGAGCAGTACTTC.